This TCR beta chain was captured in a study of blood T cells in healthy people across ages. Of note for this clonotype: Its target is not known.

Through a sample-barcoded 5' primer and a J-beta primer mix, a second PCR was run for roughly 6 to 11 cycles. A template-switch adaptor with 12 random nucleotides tagged each cDNA molecule. TCRdb reprocessed the 5' RACE reads with MiXCR, giving one entry per CDR3 protein. In the table there are about 720,000 distinct CDR3 sequences, about a fifth of which are singletons. Study-wide findings and caveats: Higher diversity, along with more naive CD4+ cells, distinguished long-lived donors from aged donors.

About 10 milliliters of peripheral blood were drawn from each donor into EDTA-treated tubes. Extracted total RNA amounted to at least 6 micrograms for each sample. Unmatched junction bases numbered 12, after V lost 3 bases and J lost 0 bases. The CDR3 totals 19 residues. Germline loops: CDR1 SGHRS, CDR2 YFSETQ. Material for sequencing was blood. V usage is TRBV5-1 and J usage is TRBJ2-7; 13 positions agree with TRBD2. This TCR came from a man aged 70-80 years in good health. DNA of the CDR3: TGCGCCAGCAGCTCACCAAGGACTAGCGGGAGTTCTAGCTCCTACGAGCAGTACGTC. Its translation is CASSSPRTSGSSSSYEQYV.